A selection of T cell receptor beta chains follows, all from one sample in a study of shared clonotypes between healthy human individuals. Libraries were prepared by immunoSEQ multiplex PCR; TCRdb keeps only in-frame clonotypes and omits some of them. The sample shows about 690,000 clones, 90% of them seen only once. The sequenced sample consisted of memory CD8+ T cells from PBMCs. The receptors were gathered from a young man in good health. Some clones in this sample may be carry-over from other donors' samples. The CDR3 runs from the conserved cysteine through the conserved F or W. D genes are given only for firm matches. Clone size appears in some rows only: once, few, many, or a class for an expanded clone.

v_gene	abundance	j_gene	d_gene	CDR3nt	CDR3aa
TRBV5-1	few	TRBJ1-1	.	TGCGCCAGCAGCTTGGGAGTAAGGGGTACTGAAGCTTTCTTT	CASSLGVRGTEAFF
TRBV28	.	TRBJ2-7	.	TGTGCCAGCAGTCCCTACCCCCGGGGAGAGCAGTACTTC	CASSPYPRGEQYF
TRBV29-1	.	TRBJ2-1	TRBD2	TGCAGCGTTGAGCAATCCCCCCCTGGACTAGCAGATGAGCAGTTCTTC	CSVEQSPPGLADEQFF
TRBV7-9	.	TRBJ2-1	TRBD2	TGTGCCAGCAGCGCGACTAGCGGGAGAGGAAGTGAGCAGTTCTTC	CASSATSGRGSEQFF
TRBV30	.	TRBJ2-2	.	TGTGCCTGGATAGAATGGACCGGGGAGCTGTTTTTT	CAWIEWTGELFF
TRBV4-1	.	TRBJ2-3	.	TGCGCCAGCAGCCAAGATTCAAGAGATACGCAGTATTTT	CASSQDSRDTQYF
TRBV25-1	once	TRBJ2-5	.	TGTGCCAGCAGTGAATACAGGGGAAGGGATGCTCCTGGAGAGACCCAGTACTTC	CASSEYRGRDAPGETQYF
TRBV4-1	once	TRBJ1-4	.	TGCGCCAGCAGCCAAGGTTTCGGGGTCTTAAATGAAAAACTGTTTTTT	CASSQGFGVLNEKLFF
TRBV2	.	TRBJ1-1	.	TGTGCCAGCAGTTTATTAGGAGAAGTAGAAGCTTTCTTT	CASSLLGEVEAFF
TRBV18	.	TRBJ2-2	.	TGTGCCAGCTCACCTGGTCCAGGTGGCGGGGAGCTGTTTTTT	CASSPGPGGGELFF
TRBV19	.	TRBJ2-5	TRBD2	TGTGCCAGTAGTATTTGGGGGGGGGAAGAGACCCAGTACTTC	CASSIWGGEETQYF
TRBV10-3	.	TRBJ2-3	.	TGTGCCATCAGTGAGTCGGGCGGACCCAGCACAGATACGCAGTATTTT	CAISESGGPSTDTQYF
TRBV7-6	.	TRBJ2-1	TRBD2	TGTGCCAGCAGCTCTTCCACTAGCGGGAGGTCCCATGGGCAGTTCTTC	CASSSSTSGRSHGQFF
TRBV7-9	.	TRBJ2-5	.	TGTGCCAGCAGCTTAGTGCCGAACGCCGAAGAGACCCAGTACTTC	CASSLVPNAEETQYF
TRBV11-2	.	TRBJ2-5	.	TGTGCCAGCAGCCCAGCCGAGACCCAGTACTTC	CASSPAETQYF
TRBV27	.	TRBJ2-2	.	TGTGCCAGCAGGGGGCCGTACACCGGGGAGCTGTTTTTT	CASRGPYTGELFF
TRBV28	.	TRBJ2-7	TRBD1	TGTGCCAGCAGTCAAAACAGGGGCCTCAAGTTGGGCGAGCAGTACTTC	CASSQNRGLKLGEQYF
TRBV5-8	few	TRBJ1-1	.	TGTGCCAGCAGCTTCATTTGGGGGTCTATCACTGAAGCTTTCTTT	CASSFIWGSITEAFF
TRBV15	.	TRBJ1-4	.	TGTGCCACCAGCCCTCGACGGATAAATGAAAAACTGTTTTTT	CATSPRRINEKLFF
TRBV30	.	TRBJ2-3	.	TGTGCCTGGGCCCAGTCTGCAGATACGCAGTATTTT	CAWAQSADTQYF
TRBV7-2	.	TRBJ2-1	TRBD2	TGTGCCAGCACCTCCCCCGGACTAGCGGATAATGAGCAGTTCTTC	CASTSPGLADNEQFF
TRBV5-6	.	TRBJ2-2	.	TGTGCCAGCAGCTTGTCTGGACTCCTCCTGAACACCGGGGAGCTGTTTTTT	CASSLSGLLLNTGELFF